This T cell receptor beta chain was captured in a study of cytomegalovirus exposure and HLA in healthy donors. Between the trimmed V and J ends, which lost 1 base and 5 bases, there was a span of 11 bases. The CDR3 runs to 15 residues. CDR1 LGHNA and CDR2 YSLEER come from the germline V gene. The PCR had 60 Vbeta and 13 Jbeta primers. Here immunoSEQ multiplex PCR was the method, and the copy in TCRdb shows in-frame clones only, minus some. The sample yields some 200,000 clones, roughly 84% seen once. Source material: PBMCs. The clonotype originates from a girl under three years old in good health and CMV-seronegative. The chain uses TRBV4-3 and TRBJ1-4, with D tentatively TRBD1 (6 bases). The CDR3 is CASSQGQVYNEKLFF. For the CDR3, the DNA is TGCGCCAGCAGCCAAGGACAGGTCTACAATGAAAAACTGTTTTTT.